One sample yielded the 14 T cell receptor beta chains listed below, sequenced in a study of T cell responses to AZD1222 COVID-19 vaccine. The data were produced by immunoSEQ multiplex PCR, yet TCRdb's version contains in-frame clones alone and is incomplete. Counted here are fewer than 100,000 clones, around 85% occurring once; the ten biggest clones make up roughly 11%. The source material was peripheral blood, sampled 28 days after the second AZD1222 dose. The receptor set was obtained from an adult who received the AZD1222 COVID-19 vaccine.

V is TRBV2 and J is TRBJ2-5; maybe TRBD2 (6 bases). V gave up 8 bases and J gave up 5 bases, with 18 bases separating them. There are 14 residues in the CDR3. Germline CDR1 and CDR2: SNHLY and FYNNEI. The CDR3: CASRPPGGEETQYF. CDR3 nucleotides: TGTGCCAGCCGCCCTCCCGGGGGTGAGGAGACCCAGTACTTC.

The J gene is TRBJ1-5, the V gene TRBV19, with 7 bases identical to TRBD1. V dropped 2 bases and J dropped 9; count of bases not matched to a gene: 16. This CDR3 is built from 17 residues. The germline CDR1 and CDR2 sequences are LNHDA and SQIVND (reference sequence). CDR3 coding DNA: TGTGCCAGTAGTATACCTCGAGGGGGCCACTTTCGGTCGCCCCAGCATTTT. This codes for CASSIPRGGHFRSPQHF.

The V and J genes are TRBV24-1 and TRBJ2-1, with 9 bases identical to TRBD2. Per the germline V gene, CDR1 is KGHDR and CDR2 is SFDVKD. Germline trimming cut 2 bases from V and 6 bases from J; bases unmatched to any gene: 10. The CDR3 has 17 amino acids. The CDR3 region has the DNA TGTGCCACCAGTGATTCGCCCGGGCGGGGGGGCCTCAATGAGCAGTTCTTC. This codes for CATSDSPGRGGLNEQFF.

V gene TRBV4-1 combines with J gene TRBJ1-6, with D hard to call. V lost 1 base to trimming and J lost 7 bases, with 14 bases between them. Germline CDR1 and CDR2: MGHRA and YSYEKL. The CDR3 is 16 residues long. The CDR3 is CASSQGGGTLNSPLHF. The CDR3 nucleotides are TGCGCCAGCAGCCAAGGAGGAGGAACCCTCAATTCACCCCTCCACTTT.

This clone was observed at least ten times. The chain joins TRBV7-8 to TRBJ1-1; D ambiguous. The CDR3 sequence is 13 residues long. CDR1 is SGHVS, CDR2 FQNEAQ, per germline. V was trimmed by 2 bases and J by 4 bases, leaving 8 bases between them. This CDR3 reads CASSLSPATEAFF. The CDR3 nucleotides are TGTGCCAGCAGCTTATCGCCGGCCACTGAAGCTTTCTTT.

This sequence joins TRBV6-1 and TRBJ2-3; no clear D gene. Germline CDR1 and CDR2: MNHNS and SASEGT. V lost 2 bases to trimming and J lost 0 bases, with 6 bases between them. The CDR3 length is 14 residues. The CDR3 DNA sequence: TGTGCCAGCAGTGAAAGGAGCAGCACAGATACGCAGTATTTT. Translating gives CASSERSSTDTQYF.

V is TRBV6-2 or TRBV6-3 and J is TRBJ2-3, with D uncertain. Germline CDR1 is MNHEY and CDR2 is SVGEGT. This CDR3 contains 12 residues. V gave up 2 bases and J gave up 2 bases, with 2 bases separating them. The CDR3 loop is CASSYPTDTQYF. CDR3 nucleotide sequence: TGTGCCAGCAGTTACCCCACAGATACGCAGTATTTT.

The chain joins TRBV7-8 to TRBJ1-5; D is possibly TRBD1 (6 bases). Germline assignment: CDR1 SGHVS and CDR2 FQNEAQ. The CDR3 totals 15 residues. V lost 4 bases to trimming and J lost 7 bases, with 17 bases between them. The CDR3 bases are TGTGCCAGCAGCTATAGGGGGGAGGACGGCCAGCCCCAGCATTTT. This sequence encodes CASSYRGEDGQPQHF.

This clone was seen a handful of times. This chain joins TRBV5-1 and TRBJ2-2, with 8 bases matching TRBD1. Germline assignment: CDR1 SGHRS and CDR2 YFSETQ. With V trimmed by 0 bases and J by 2 bases, 3 bases remained unmatched. The CDR3 contains 16 residues. CDR3 in DNA: TGCGCCAGCAGCTTGGCCGGACAGGGTAACACCGGGGAGCTGTTTTTT. Translated: CASSLAGQGNTGELFF.

The chain couples TRBV28 to TRBJ1-4; TRBD1 might be the D (5 bases). This CDR3 contains 18 residues. The V gene lost 3 bases and the J gene lost 0 bases, with 17 bases spanning the gap. Germline-derived CDR1 and CDR2 are MDHEN and SYDVKM. This CDR3 reads CASSFPGQGLATNEKLFF. CDR3 coding DNA: TGTGCCAGCAGTTTTCCTGGACAAGGACTGGCAACTAATGAAAAACTGTTTTTT.

This rearrangement joins TRBV7-2 to TRBJ1-1, with D possibly matching TRBD1 (5 bases). The ends were cut back, 1 base at V and 9 bases at J, with 9 bases in the middle. The CDR3 covers 12 residues. Per germline, CDR1 SGHTA and CDR2 FQGNSA. CDR3 sequence reads: CASSLEGTKAFF. For the CDR3, the DNA is TGTGCCAGCAGCTTAGAGGGGACCAAAGCTTTCTTT.

The J gene is TRBJ1-1, the V gene TRBV19, with 8 bases matching TRBD1. Germline trimming cut 10 bases from V and 4 bases from J; bases unmatched to any gene: 8. There are 13 residues in the CDR3. CDR1 and CDR2 from the germline V gene are LNHDA and SQIVND (reference sequence). CDR3 nucleotide sequence: TGTGCCACCCAGACAGGGGAAGGCACTGAAGCTTTCTTT. Translated, it gives CATQTGEGTEAFF.

The chain has TRBV10-1 and TRBJ2-7; no clear D. Germline V gene data show CDR1 as WNHNN and CDR2 as SYGVQD (reference sequence). Trimming stripped 3 bases from V and 3 bases from J, with 6 bases between. The CDR3 length is 12 residues. CDR3 region: CASSEPLYEQYF. CDR3 sequence (DNA): TGCGCCAGCAGTGAACCTCTCTACGAGCAGTACTTC.

The DNA of the CDR3 is TGTGCCAGCAGCTTAGACAGCGGGACTAATGAAAAACTGTTTTTT. Its translation: CASSLDSGTNEKLFF. The chain uses TRBV7-9 and TRBJ1-4; D call uncertain. The V end lost 1 base, the J end lost 2 bases, and 8 bases lay between the germline ends. The length of the CDR3 is 15 residues. In germline, CDR1 is SEHNR, CDR2 FQNEAQ (reference sequence). Full variable domain (remainder filled in from reference TRBV7-9 and TRBJ1-4): DTGVSQNPRHKITKRGQNVTFRCDPISEHNRLYWYRQTLGQGPEFLTYFQNEAQLEKSRLLSDRFSAERPKGSFSTLEIQRTEQGDSAMYLCASSLDSGTNEKLFFGSGTQLSVL.